A single sample gave rise to the 18 T cell receptor beta chains below, sequenced in a study of patients and donors after allogeneic stem cell transplantation. Using its own MiXCR run on the RT-PCR reads, TCRdb lists one record per CDR3 protein. The table has hundreds of thousands of distinct CDR3 sequences, under 20% seen once. Material for sequencing was blood, either unsorted or a sorted T cell fraction (not recorded which). All receptors come from a human donor who was either an allogeneic HSCT recipient or a stem cell or donor lymphocyte infusion donor (not recorded which). It is not recorded whose cells these are; they may come from a transplant donor.

The rearrangement links TRBV4-2 to TRBJ2-2; 13 bases map to TRBD2. This CDR3 comprises 17 residues. The ends lost 3 bases at V and 3 bases at J; junction bases unmatched: 4. Germline V gene lookup returns CDR1 LGHNA and CDR2 YNFKEQ. The CDR3 nucleotides read TGTGCCAGCAGCCACGCCGGGACTAGCGGGGACACCGGGGAGCTGTTTTTT. It is translated as CASSHAGTSGDTGELFF.

In this sample, this clonotype turned up a few times. The chain couples TRBV7-9 to TRBJ2-7; 7 bases match TRBD1. The junction had 11 bases not matched to a gene; V was cut back by 3 bases and J by 3 bases. The CDR3 has 16 amino acids. CDR1 is SEHNR and CDR2 is FQNEAQ in the germline V gene (reference sequence). CDR3 amino acids: CASSLARTGGNYEQYF. CDR3 DNA: TGTGCCAGCAGCTTGGCTAGGACAGGCGGAAACTACGAGCAGTACTTC.

CDR3 residues: CASSLARFNGYTF. The CDR3 nucleotides are TGTGCCAGCAGTTTGGCCCGGTTCAATGGCTACACCTTC. The chain links TRBV12-3 or TRBV12-4 to TRBJ1-2, with unresolved D. V dropped 3 bases and J dropped 6 bases, with 11 bases sitting between them. CDR3 length: 13 residues.

V gene TRBV2 combines with J gene TRBJ2-3; 13 nucleotides line up with TRBD2. Germline CDR1 SNHLY, CDR2 FYNNEI. V dropped 3 bases and J dropped 2; count of bases not matched to a gene: 2. This CDR3 is 16 amino acids long. The CDR3 DNA reads as TGTGCCAGCAGTGAGGGACTAGCGGGGACCACAGATACGCAGTATTTT. Protein sequence: CASSEGLAGTTDTQYF.

Written as DNA, the CDR3 is TGTGCCAGCAGCCGGACTAGCGGGAGGGGGGCGAGCACAGATACGCAGTATTTT. Translating it yields CASSRTSGRGASTDTQYF. The chain employs TRBV11-2 and TRBJ2-3; 15 nucleotides line up with TRBD2. The CDR3 totals 18 residues. V shed 5 bases and J 0 bases; nucleotides not matched to a gene: 6. CDR1 and CDR2 (germline): SGHAT, FQNNGV.

The chain links TRBV4-3 to TRBJ1-2, with a tentative D call TRBD1 (6 bases). V was trimmed by 4 bases and J by 0 bases, leaving 12 bases between them. This CDR3 region has 15 residues. Germline V gene lookup returns CDR1 LGHNA and CDR2 YSLEER. Here the CDR3 reads CASSPYRDANYGYTF. In nucleotides, the CDR3 is TGCGCCAGCAGCCCTTACAGGGATGCTAACTATGGCTACACCTTC.

This clonotype showed up many times. The chain uses TRBV11-2 and TRBJ1-2; D may be TRBD1 (5 bases). The CDR3 runs to 16 residues. Per germline, CDR1 SGHAT and CDR2 FQNNGV. The V gene lost 1 base and the J gene lost 1 base, with 13 bases spanning the gap. The CDR3, as DNA: TGTGCCAGCAGCTTAGGAAGGGACTACCTTAACTATGGCTACACCTTC. Its protein is CASSLGRDYLNYGYTF.

This clonotype was seen repeatedly, ten times or more. The chain couples TRBV20-1 to TRBJ2-7; 10 bases agree with TRBD1. Germline loops: CDR1 DFQATT, CDR2 SNEGSKA (reference sequence). Trimming took 3 bases from V and 5 from J; bases not matched to a gene: 7. CDR3 length equals 14 residues. The CDR3 coding sequence is TGCAGTGCTAGCCGGGACAGGGGCAAAGACGAGCAGTACTTC. This encodes CSASRDRGKDEQYF.

The rearrangement links TRBV20-1 to TRBJ2-1, with TRBD1 matching 7 bases. V was pared by 5 bases and J by 7 bases, with 14 bases of the junction left unmatched. The CDR3 contains 15 residues. Germline CDR1 is DFQATT and CDR2 is SNEGSKA (reference sequence). CDR3 sequence: CSAGRETGLINEQFF. In DNA form, the CDR3 reads TGCAGTGCTGGGAGAGAGACAGGGTTAATTAATGAGCAGTTCTTC.

The sample holds a few counts of this clonotype. The chain combines TRBV27 with TRBJ2-3; 10 bases map to TRBD1. V lost 2 bases, J lost 0 bases, and 5 bases stayed unmatched. The CDR3 spans 17 residues. CDR1 and CDR2 from the germline V gene are MNHEY and SMNVEV (reference sequence). The CDR3 nucleotides read TGTGCCAGCAGTTTACAGGGACAGGGGACGAGCACAGATACGCAGTATTTT. Translation: CASSLQGQGTSTDTQYF.

This clonotype occurred a few times. V and J are TRBV6-2 or TRBV6-3 and TRBJ1-2, with D tentatively TRBD1 (5 bases). The germline V gene has CDR1 MNHEY and CDR2 SVGEGT. This CDR3 comprises 14 residues. Trimming left V 6 bases short and J 8 bases short, with 19 bases between. CDR3 in amino acids: CASRTPEERDGYTF. DNA for the CDR3: TGTGCCAGCAGAACACCCGAAGAAAGGGACGGCTACACCTTC.

The rearrangement links TRBV3-1 to TRBJ1-6; TRBD1 might be the D (6 bases). Trimming left V 6 bases short and J 6 bases short, with 15 bases between. Germline V lookup: CDR1 LGHDT, CDR2 YNNKEL (reference sequence). CDR3 length: 15 amino acids. DNA for the CDR3: TGTGCCAGCAGTAGGGGGAGCTTATTTAATTCACCCCTCCACTTT. This encodes CASSRGSLFNSPLHF.

The V gene is TRBV2, the J gene TRBJ2-2, with TRBD1 matching over 8 bases. This CDR3 is built from 15 residues. V lost 4 bases and J lost 3; bases outside the gene matches: 4. Germline loops: CDR1 SNHLY, CDR2 FYNNEI. The CDR3 sequence: CASSGQGPYTGELFF. The CDR3 DNA follows: TGTGCCAGCAGTGGACAGGGGCCGTACACCGGGGAGCTGTTTTTT.

The chain carries TRBV2 and TRBJ2-7; 7 nucleotides agree with TRBD1. The CDR3 loop spans 13 amino acids. The germline V gene has CDR1 SNHLY and CDR2 FYNNEI. Trimming at V came to 4 bases and at J to 6 bases, leaving 6 bases not matched to a gene. The DNA for the CDR3 is TGTGCCAGCAGTGGACAGGGTACGGGCGAGCAGTACTTC. It yields the protein CASSGQGTGEQYF.

This clonotype appeared a few times. The V call is TRBV2, the J call TRBJ2-5; unclear D gene. The CDR3 covers 12 residues. CDR1 and CDR2 (germline): SNHLY, FYNNEI. V gave up 10 bases and J gave up 1 base, with 10 bases separating them. The CDR3 spells CATYWFQETQYF. The CDR3 DNA sequence: TGTGCCACCTATTGGTTCCAAGAGACCCAGTACTTC.

This clonotype has just a few counts. This chain links TRBV7-9 with TRBJ2-2; D perhaps matches TRBD1 (6 bases). CDR3 size: 14 residues. V shed 3 bases and J shed 5 bases, with 10 bases lying between them. The germline V gene encodes CDR1 SEHNR and CDR2 FQNEAQ (reference sequence). The CDR3 DNA sequence: TGTGCCAGCAGCTTCAACAGGGTAACCGGGGAGCTGTTTTTT. This sequence encodes CASSFNRVTGELFF.

The table lists this clonotype with many counts. The CDR3 does not end in the conserved phenylalanine or tryptophan, so this is likely a read error. The DNA is omitted, as the CDR3 cannot be located on it reliably, and the CDR3 follows TCRdb's listing. This chain links TRBV29-1 with TRBJ2-1; the tabulated D call, TRBD2, remains unverified against the DNA. Looked up from germline, CDR1 is SQVTM and CDR2 is ANQGSEA. With termini counted, the CDR3 has 11 amino acids. CDR3 sequence reads: CSVGTSGIFSI.

The chain recombines TRBV12-3 or TRBV12-4 with TRBJ2-7; 9 bases are a match to TRBD2. There are 14 residues in the CDR3. The trim removed 4 bases at V and 4 bases at J, leaving 5 bases unmatched. CDR3 in DNA: TGTGCCAGCAGTTCCCTTACTAGCGGGTACGAGCAGTACTTC. Its translation is CASSSLTSGYEQYF.